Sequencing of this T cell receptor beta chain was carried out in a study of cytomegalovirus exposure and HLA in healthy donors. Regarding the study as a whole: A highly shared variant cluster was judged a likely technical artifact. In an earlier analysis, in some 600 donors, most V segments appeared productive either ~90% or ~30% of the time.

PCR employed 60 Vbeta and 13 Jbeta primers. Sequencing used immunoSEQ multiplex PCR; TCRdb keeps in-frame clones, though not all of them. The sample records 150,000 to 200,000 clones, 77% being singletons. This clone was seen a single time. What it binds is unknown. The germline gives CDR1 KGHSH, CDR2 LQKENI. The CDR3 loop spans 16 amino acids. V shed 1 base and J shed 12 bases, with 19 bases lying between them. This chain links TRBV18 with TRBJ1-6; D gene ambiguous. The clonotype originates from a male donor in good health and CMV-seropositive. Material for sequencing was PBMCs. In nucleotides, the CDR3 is TGTGCCAGCTCACCACAGAACACGGTAGGAGTCTTACCCCTCCACTTT. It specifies CASSPQNTVGVLPLHF.